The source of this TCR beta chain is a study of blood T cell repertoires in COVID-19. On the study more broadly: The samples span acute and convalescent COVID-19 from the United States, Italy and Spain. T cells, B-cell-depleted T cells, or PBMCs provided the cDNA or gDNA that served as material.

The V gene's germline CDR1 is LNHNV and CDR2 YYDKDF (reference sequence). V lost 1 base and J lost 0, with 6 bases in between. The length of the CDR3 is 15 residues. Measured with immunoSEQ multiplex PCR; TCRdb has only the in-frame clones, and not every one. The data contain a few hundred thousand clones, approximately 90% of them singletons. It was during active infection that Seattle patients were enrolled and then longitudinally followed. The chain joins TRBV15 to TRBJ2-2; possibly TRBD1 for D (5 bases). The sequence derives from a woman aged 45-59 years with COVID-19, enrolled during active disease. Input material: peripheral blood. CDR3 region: CATSRGQSNTGELFF. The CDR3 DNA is TGTGCCACCAGCAGAGGACAGTCGAACACCGGGGAGCTGTTTTTT.